This T cell receptor beta chain was captured in a study of CD8+CD57+ T cells in acquired aplastic anemia. Study in general: Mean DNA quantity obtained from sorted CD4+ and CD8+ cells was about 3.2 ug. Findings of the study overall: In CD8+ cells, Simpson's diversity showed no significant difference between patients and controls.

Remarks on this clonotype: What it recognizes is unknown.

The CDR3 covers 12 residues. CDR1 is SNHLY and CDR2 is FYNNEI in the germline V gene. CD8+CD57+ cell expansion, shown by flow cytometry, had occurred in the patients selected for sequencing. Severe acquired aplastic anemia was present in all patients. Profiling of TCR beta VDJ combinations and CDR3 sequences used genomic DNA as template. Via MiXCR, TCRdb re-called the reads, giving one row per CDR3 protein. Seen here are 300,000 or so distinct CDR3 sequences, roughly 59% observed once, and the top ten hold approximately 1.3%. The chain joins TRBV2 to TRBJ1-5; unclear D gene. The sample taken for sequencing was sorted CD4+, CD8+, or CD8+CD57+ T cells (not recorded which) from PBMCs. This sequence originates from a human donor with aplastic anemia. This CDR3 reads CASHGANQPQHF. As DNA, the CDR3 is TGTGCTAGTCACGGAGCCAATCAGCCCCAGCATTTT.